The 4 T cell receptor beta chains below come from one sample, sequenced in a study of blood T cell repertoires in COVID-19 (dated by TCRdb to 2018 to 2021). The library was made by the immunoSEQ multiplex PCR assay. Held by TCRdb, this immuneACCESS table contains in-frame sequences only and omits some clones. Under half of the omission traces to an unresolved V gene where checked; the cause of the rest is unknown. The sample profile shows around 26,000 clones; approximately 85% of them were found once. Jointly, the top ten make up 7.5% to 9% of the sample. Sample: peripheral blood. The receptors stem from a human donor in a cohort sampled during active COVID-19.

CDR3 sequence reads: CASSQDRQGGQPQHF. Here the CDR3 DNA reads TGCGCCAGCAGCCAAGATCGACAGGGAGGACAGCCCCAGCATTTT. The rearrangement joins TRBV4-3 to TRBJ1-5, with 7 bases fitting TRBD1. The CDR3 length is 15 residues. Germline CDR1 and CDR2: LGHNA and YSLEER. With 0 bases clipped from V and 7 bases from J, the junction kept 6 bases outside the gene matches.

The V gene is TRBV7-3, the J gene TRBJ1-1; unclear D gene. Germline lookup yields CDR1 SGHTA and CDR2 FQGTGA. The CDR3 has 13 residues. Trimming shortened V by 0 bases and J by 7 bases, and 9 bases separated the two germline ends. CDR3 DNA: TGTGCCAGCAGCTTAACGGAGGTGAATGAAGCTTTCTTT. The encoded protein is CASSLTEVNEAFF.

In DNA form, the CDR3 reads TGTGCCAGCAGCAGGGGGACTAGCCTTGAGACGGGAACCGGGGAGCTGTTTTTT. Translation gives CASSRGTSLETGTGELFF. V gene TRBV7-3 combines with J gene TRBJ2-2; 9 bases are a match to TRBD2. The trim removed 5 bases at V and 5 bases at J, leaving 15 bases unmatched. The CDR3 runs 18 residues. CDR1 is SGHTA and CDR2 is FQGTGA in the germline V gene.

CDR3 DNA: TGTGCCAGCAGCTCGGGACTAGCGGGATTGAACATTCAGTACTTC. This gives the protein CASSSGLAGLNIQYF. This sequence joins TRBV11-3 and TRBJ2-4; 13 bases line up with TRBD2. The germline CDR1 and CDR2 sequences are SGHNT and YENEEA. The CDR3 is 15 residues long. The V gene end was trimmed by 4 bases and the J gene end by 7 bases; junction bases not matched to a gene: 4. The full variable domain, with the rest looked up from reference TRBV11-3 and TRBJ2-4, is EAGVVQSPRYKIIEKKQPVAFWCNPISGHNTLYWYLQNLGQGPELLIRYENEEAVDDSQLPKDRFSAERLKGVDSTLKIQPAELGDSAVYLCASSSGLAGLNIQYFGAGTRLSVL.